This is a list of T cell receptor beta chains from one sample in a study of T-cell reconstitution after alpha-beta-depleted transplantation in children. TCRdb reprocessed the PCR reads via MiXCR and lists one record per CDR3 protein. The repertoire has approximately 220,000 distinct CDR3 sequences, around a sixth of them found once; the top ten carry 43%. Sequenced here: PBMCs, mostly from graft donor cells, sampled 360 days after TCRalphabeta/CD19-depleted stem cell transplant. Receptor source: a male patient aged 2 to 9 who had a stem cell transplant for acute lymphoblastic leukemia, so the T cells may come from the graft donor. Both conserved end residues are part of each CDR3. A D gene is named only where the DNA matches it firmly. Not every row has a clone size; where given, it reads once, few, many or a size class.

NA 14 TRBJ2-5 NA TRBV14 TGTGCCAGCAGCCAAAGGAGGTACCAAGAGACCCAGTACTTC CASSQRRYQETQYF
TRBD2 15 TRBJ2-3 NA TRBV7-2 TGTGCCAGCAGCTTTGGGCGGGGGATGACAGATACGCAGTATTTT CASSFGRGMTDTQYF
TRBD1 15 TRBJ2-5 NA TRBV7-9 TGTGCCAGCAGAAAAGACAGGGTCGGACAAGAGACCCAGTACTTC CASRKDRVGQETQYF
TRBD2 17 TRBJ2-1 NA TRBV5-1 TGCGCCAGCAGCTGGGCATCCGGGACTATCTCCTACAATGAGCAGTTCTTC CASSWASGTISYNEQFF
TRBD2 14 TRBJ2-2 many TRBV6-1 TGTGCCAGCAGGATACGCGGGGGGAACGGGGAGCTGTTTTTT CASRIRGGNGELFF
NA 14 TRBJ1-5 NA TRBV6-5 TGTGCCAGCAGTTACGAGGGGGTGAATCAGCCCCAGCATTTT CASSYEGVNQPQHF
NA 15 TRBJ1-1 few TRBV4-3 TGCGCCAGCAGCCCGGAGCCCACGCGGAACACTGAAGCTTTCTTT CASSPEPTRNTEAFF
NA 13 TRBJ1-4 few TRBV24-1 TGTGCCACCGCAGCAGGGCCGAATGAAAAACTGTTTTTT CATAAGPNEKLFF
NA 12 TRBJ2-5 many TRBV29-1 TGCAGCGTTGAGGAGGTGGGAGAGACCCAGTACTTC CSVEEVGETQYF
TRBD1 16 TRBJ1-1 few TRBV29-1 TGCAGCGTTCAAGATGGGACAGTTACAAGGAACACTGAAGCTTTCTTT CSVQDGTVTRNTEAFF
NA 14 TRBJ2-4 few TRBV20-1 TGCAGTGCTAGAGTCGGGGGTACCAAAAACATTCAGTACTTC CSARVGGTKNIQYF
NA 13 TRBJ2-2 NA TRBV15 TGTGCCACCAGCAAACTAGGCACCGGGGAGCTGTTTTTT CATSKLGTGELFF
TRBD2 17 TRBJ2-1 NA TRBV7-9 TGTGCCAGCAGCTTAGAGCTGGGACTAGGCCCCTACAATGAGCAGTTCTTC CASSLELGLGPYNEQFF
NA 14 TRBJ2-4 NA TRBV29-1 TGCAGCGTTGAAGTGGTACAGGGTCAAAACATTCAGTACTTC CSVEVVQGQNIQYF
TRBD1 13 TRBJ1-5 NA TRBV30 TGTGCCTGGACCCCAGGGGGCGGTCAGCCCCAGCATTTT CAWTPGGGQPQHF
TRBD1 14 TRBJ2-5 NA TRBV24-1 TGTGCCACCAGTCTGGCAGGGGGCGGAGAGACCCAGTACTTC CATSLAGGGETQYF
NA 16 TRBJ1-4 NA TRBV18 TGTGCCAGCTCACCCGAAAGGGGAAATGCTAATGAAAAACTGTTTTTT CASSPERGNANEKLFF
TRBD2 16 TRBJ2-7 NA TRBV5-1 TGCGCCAGCAGCCGAGGGACTAGCGGTGACATCTTGCAGCAGTACTTC CASSRGTSGDILQQYF
NA 14 TRBJ2-1 NA TRBV4-3 TGCGCCAGCAGCCAAGATAGGCAAAACAATGAGCAGTTCTTC CASSQDRQNNEQFF
TRBD2 19 TRBJ2-1 few TRBV20-1 TGCAGTGCTAGAGATCTTAAGGTCACTAGCGGGGGACGGGTCAATGAGCAGTTCTTC CSARDLKVTSGGRVNEQFF
TRBD2 15 TRBJ2-3 few TRBV2 TGTGCCAGCACCCCGGGACTAGGACTCACAGATACGCAGTATTTT CASTPGLGLTDTQYF
NA 16 TRBJ2-7 few TRBV15 TGTGCCACCAGCAGAGCGGTAACAGGGAAGTTCCGCGAGCAGTACTTC CATSRAVTGKFREQYF
NA 15 TRBJ2-3 few TRBV7-2 TGTGCCAGCAGCCGGGTCACGGTGAGCACAGATACGCAGTATTTT CASSRVTVSTDTQYF
TRBD2 14 TRBJ2-5 NA TRBV7-2 TGTGCCAGCAGCCCTAGCGGGGCCCTAGACACCCAGTACTTC CASSPSGALDTQYF
TRBD1 13 TRBJ2-3 NA TRBV6-4 TGTGCCAGCAGTGACAACAGGGGAGATACGCAGTATTTT CASSDNRGDTQYF
NA 14 TRBJ2-7 few TRBV7-2 TGTGCCAGCAGCCCTGAGGGACGGGGGCGCGAGCAGTACTTC CASSPEGRGREQYF
TRBD2 16 TRBJ2-1 many TRBV7-9 TGTGCCAGCAGCTTAAGGCTAGCGGGGGGGCCTAATGAGCAGTTCTTC CASSLRLAGGPNEQFF
NA 13 TRBJ2-3 NA TRBV12-3/TRBV12-4 TGTGCCAGCAGTTTGGGATCGGAAGATACGCAGTATTTT CASSLGSEDTQYF
TRBD1 13 TRBJ2-7 many TRBV20-1 TGCAGTGCGAGACGGGACAGGGTGGGCGAGCAGTACTTC CSARRDRVGEQYF
NA 14 TRBJ2-3 few TRBV27 TGTGCCAGCAGTTTGCGACCATTCACAGATACGCAGTATTTT CASSLRPFTDTQYF
TRBD2 13 TRBJ2-7 NA TRBV27 TGTGCCAGCAGTTTTAGCGGGGGTGACGAGCAGTACTTC CASSFSGGDEQYF
NA 15 TRBJ1-1 NA TRBV12-3/TRBV12-4 TGTGCCAGCAGTTTAGTGCAGGGTATGAACACTGAAGCTTTCTTT CASSLVQGMNTEAFF
NA 14 TRBJ1-6 NA TRBV5-6 TGTGCCAGCAGCCCCGGACACTATAATTCACCCCTCCACTTT CASSPGHYNSPLHF